Below, 7 T cell receptor beta chains from the same sample are listed, as sequenced in a study of blood T cell repertoires in COVID-19. This table comes from immunoSEQ multiplex PCR, and its TCRdb copy is limited to in-frame clones, with some not included. The sample lists about 280,000 clones, less than 85% seen once, with under 3% in the top ten. The sequenced material came from PBMCs or T cells enriched from blood (not recorded which). The receptor source for this set is a woman in her forties or fifties who had recovered from COVID-19.

V gene TRBV6-5 combines with J gene TRBJ2-7; TRBD1 matches 10 bases. This CDR3 spans 14 amino acids. Germline loops: CDR1 MNHEY, CDR2 SVGAGI. The trim removed 5 bases at V and 4 bases at J, leaving 5 bases unmatched. CDR3 bases: TGTGCCAGCAGTCGACAGGGGGCTGGGTACGAGCAGTACTTC. It yields the protein CASSRQGAGYEQYF.

This chain joins TRBV5-1 and TRBJ1-3; a weak D match, TRBD1 (6 bases). V gave up 3 bases and J gave up 0 bases, with 13 bases separating them. The CDR3 is 16 amino acids. Germline loops: CDR1 SGHRS, CDR2 YFSETQ. CDR3 residues: CASSSGQIGSGNTIYF. The CDR3 DNA reads as TGCGCCAGCAGCTCCGGACAGATCGGCTCTGGAAACACCATATATTTT.

The chain couples TRBV6-5 to TRBJ2-7; no reliable D call. The CDR3 runs 11 residues. Germline loops: CDR1 MNHEY, CDR2 SVGAGI. Trimming removed 10 bases at V and 3 bases at J, with 10 bases between. Here the CDR3 DNA reads TGTGCCACCTTGAACTTCTACGAGCAGTACTTC. Translating gives CATLNFYEQYF.

This sequence joins TRBV4-2 and TRBJ1-3; D is possibly TRBD1 (5 bases). Between the trimmed V and J ends, which lost 3 bases and 2 bases, there was a span of 11 bases. CDR3 length: 15 amino acids. Germline assignment: CDR1 LGHNA and CDR2 YNFKEQ. CDR3 nucleotide sequence: TGTGCCAGCAGCCACCCCACGGGGGCTGGAAACACCATATATTTT. The encoded protein is CASSHPTGAGNTIYF.

The rearrangement uses TRBV5-4 and TRBJ2-5; D may be TRBD1 (5 bases). The V end was cut by 1 base, the J end by 4 bases, with 14 bases between. Germline CDR1 SGHNT, CDR2 YYREEE (reference sequence). The CDR3 has 15 residues. CDR3 protein: CASSLSGKLGETQYF. The CDR3 nucleotides are TGTGCCAGCAGCTTGTCAGGGAAGTTGGGAGAGACCCAGTACTTC.

This clone turned up a few times. In DNA, the CDR3 is TGTGCCATCAGTGATGTCGGGACCTATAATTCACCCCTCCACTTT. It encodes CAISDVGTYNSPLHF. This chain joins TRBV10-3 and TRBJ1-6; D remains ambiguous. The CDR3 spans 15 residues. The germline CDR1 and CDR2 sequences are ENHRY and SYGVKD. Trimming took 3 bases from V and 2 from J, leaving 8 bases between them.

This rearrangement joins TRBV13 to TRBJ2-7; 7 bases line up with TRBD1. Trimming cost V 4 bases and J 0 bases; bases outside gene matches: 6. The CDR3 is 15 residues long. In germline, CDR1 is PRHDT, CDR2 FYEKMQ (reference sequence). The DNA for the CDR3 is TGTGCCAGCAGCTCGGGGACAGCGGTCTCCTACGAGCAGTACTTC. Protein sequence: CASSSGTAVSYEQYF.